Listed below are T cell receptor beta chains from one sample, sequenced in a study of radiation and T cells in renal cell carcinoma. Assay used: immunoSEQ multiplex PCR; TCRdb lists only in-frame clones, some missing. Of under 100,000 clones in the sample, 70% to 90% were seen once. This specimen was blood, taken from a patient whose treatment included radiotherapy and nephrectomy. These receptors all come from a man in his forties or fifties with renal cell carcinoma. The CDR3 runs from the conserved cysteine through the conserved F or W. D genes are given only for firm matches. Clone sizes are given selectively: once, few, many, or a class where the clone is expanded.

j_gene | v_gene | abundance | d_gene | len | CDR3aa | CDR3nt
TRBJ1-1 | TRBV27 | NA | TRBD1 | 14 | CASASRGRDTEAFF | TGTGCCAGCGCTTCGAGGGGGCGCGACACTGAAGCTTTCTTT
TRBJ1-2 | TRBV6-4 | NA | NA | 15 | CASSVRRDTDYGYTF | TGTGCCAGCAGTGTCCGGCGGGACACCGATTATGGCTACACCTTC
TRBJ2-7 | TRBV28 | NA | TRBD1 | 13 | CASRRTGPYEQYF | TGTGCCAGCAGGAGGACAGGGCCCTACGAGCAGTACTTC
TRBJ2-1 | TRBV14 | once | NA | 17 | CASSQDGAGRPYNEQFF | TGTGCCAGCAGCCAAGACGGGGCAGGGCGACCCTACAATGAGCAGTTCTTC
TRBJ1-2 | TRBV6-6 | once | NA | 13 | CASRLRTENGYTF | TGTGCCAGCAGACTACGCACAGAGAATGGCTACACCTTC
TRBJ2-7 | TRBV6-1 | NA | NA | 13 | CASNLVTAYEQYF | TGTGCCAGCAACTTAGTGACGGCCTACGAGCAGTACTTC
TRBJ2-7 | TRBV6-5 | once | NA | 16 | CASSYGAGNNHYEQYF | TGTGCCAGCAGTTACGGGGCAGGGAACAATCACTACGAGCAGTACTTC
TRBJ2-1 | TRBV18 | NA | TRBD2 | 16 | CASSPGAGGPYNEQFF | TGTGCCAGCTCACCAGGAGCGGGGGGACCCTACAATGAGCAGTTCTTC
TRBJ1-4 | TRBV2 | NA | NA | 13 | CASKWTRNEKLFF | TGTGCCAGCAAATGGACTCGTAATGAAAAACTGTTTTTT
TRBJ2-1 | TRBV5-1 | NA | NA | 14 | CASSLDREAGEQFF | TGCGCCAGCAGCTTGGACAGGGAGGCCGGTGAGCAGTTCTTC
TRBJ1-6 | TRBV5-4 | NA | NA | 16 | CASSFTGGRLDSPLHF | TGTGCCAGCAGCTTTACCGGGGGGCGCTTAGATTCACCCCTCCACTTT
TRBJ2-7 | TRBV5-1 | NA | TRBD2 | 16 | CASSFGSAGSSYEQYF | TGCGCCAGCAGCTTCGGATCAGCGGGGAGCTCCTACGAGCAGTACTTC
TRBJ1-4 | TRBV7-2 | NA | TRBD1 | 18 | CASSTNSLSGQGNEKLFF | TGTGCCAGCAGCACGAATTCCTTGTCGGGACAGGGTAACGAAAAACTGTTTTTT
TRBJ2-7 | TRBV10-3 | NA | TRBD2 | 15 | CAISERLAGDGEQYF | TGTGCCATCAGTGAGCGACTAGCGGGAGACGGCGAGCAGTACTTC
TRBJ1-5 | TRBV27 | NA | NA | 14 | CASSWGGRNQPQHF | TGTGCCAGCTCCTGGGGGGGAAGAAATCAGCCCCAGCATTTT
TRBJ2-3 | TRBV7-3 | NA | TRBD1 | 15 | CASSPDRGSTDTQYF | TGTGCCAGCAGCCCCGACAGGGGTAGCACAGATACGCAGTATTTT
TRBJ2-2 | TRBV6-5 | NA | TRBD2 | 15 | CASSYSSSGAGELFF | TGTGCCAGCAGTTACTCATCTAGCGGGGCCGGGGAGCTGTTTTTT
TRBJ2-3 | TRBV7-3 | NA | TRBD2 | 16 | CASSNGLAGGTDTQYF | TGTGCCAGCAGCAATGGACTAGCGGGGGGCACAGATACGCAGTATTTT
TRBJ1-1 | TRBV9 | NA | TRBD1 | 15 | CASSLTGTENTEAFF | TGTGCCAGCAGCCTAACCGGGACAGAGAACACTGAAGCTTTCTTT
TRBJ1-2 | TRBV9 | NA | TRBD1 | 17 | CASSVDPTVTGAGGYTF | TGTGCCAGCAGCGTAGATCCCACAGTCACAGGGGCCGGCGGCTACACCTTC
TRBJ1-1 | TRBV5-6 | NA | NA | 16 | CASSLAVKGWDTEAFF | TGTGCCAGCAGCTTGGCCGTTAAGGGTTGGGACACTGAAGCTTTCTTT
TRBJ2-1 | TRBV5-4 | NA | TRBD2 | 14 | CASSSTSGVPEQFF | TGTGCCAGCAGCTCGACTAGCGGGGTTCCAGAGCAGTTCTTC
TRBJ1-1 | TRBV19 | few | NA | 16 | CASSIDTWGVNTEAFF | TGTGCCAGTAGTATAGATACCTGGGGGGTGAACACTGAAGCTTTCTTT
TRBJ1-2 | TRBV1 | NA | NA | 13 | CTSSVGQDGGYTF | TGCACCAGCAGCGTGGGACAGGATGGTGGCTACACCTTC
TRBJ1-3 | TRBV6-1 | NA | TRBD1 | 16 | CASSEGTYRGRNTIYF | TGTGCCAGCAGTGAGGGGACCTACAGGGGAAGAAACACCATATATTTT
TRBJ2-5 | TRBV6-5 | NA | NA | 13 | CASSPPGRSDQYF | TGTGCCAGCAGCCCCCCTGGGAGGTCGGATCAGTACTTC
TRBJ1-2 | TRBV29-1 | NA | NA | 12 | CSVDTQGYGYTF | TGCAGCGTAGACACTCAGGGCTATGGCTACACCTTC
TRBJ1-1 | TRBV15 | NA | NA | 13 | CATSRDMNTEAFF | TGTGCCACCAGCAGAGATATGAACACTGAAGCTTTCTTT
TRBJ2-3 | TRBV6-6 | NA | TRBD1 | 16 | CASSYVGTGVADTQYF | TGTGCCAGCAGTTATGTCGGGACAGGGGTAGCAGATACGCAGTATTTT
TRBJ1-3 | TRBV19 | NA | NA | 16 | CASSIEGPISGNTIYF | TGTGCCAGTAGTATTGAAGGACCCATCTCTGGAAACACCATATATTTT
TRBJ2-1 | TRBV4-1 | NA | TRBD2 | 16 | CASSRTGTSGGNEQFF | TGCGCCAGCAGCCGTACCGGGACTAGCGGGGGGAATGAGCAGTTCTTC
TRBJ2-5 | TRBV4-2 | NA | TRBD2 | 16 | CASSQERGLAGETQYF | TGTGCCAGCAGCCAAGAAAGGGGACTAGCGGGCGAGACCCAGTACTTC
TRBJ2-7 | TRBV18 | NA | NA | 14 | CASSSGLNSYEQYF | TGTGCCAGCTCATCCGGGTTGAACTCCTACGAGCAGTACTTC
TRBJ2-3 | TRBV7-6 | NA | NA | 14 | CASSFTSSTDTQYF | TGTGCCAGCAGCTTTACTAGTTCCACAGATACGCAGTATTTT
TRBJ1-5 | TRBV5-8 | NA | NA | 19 | CASRSLAARFYRRNQPQHF | TGTGCCAGCAGGAGCTTAGCCGCAAGATTTTATAGGCGCAATCAGCCCCAGCATTTT
TRBJ1-1 | TRBV5-1 | NA | NA | 13 | CASSPDRGTEAFF | TGCGCCAGCAGCCCTGACAGAGGGACTGAAGCTTTCTTT